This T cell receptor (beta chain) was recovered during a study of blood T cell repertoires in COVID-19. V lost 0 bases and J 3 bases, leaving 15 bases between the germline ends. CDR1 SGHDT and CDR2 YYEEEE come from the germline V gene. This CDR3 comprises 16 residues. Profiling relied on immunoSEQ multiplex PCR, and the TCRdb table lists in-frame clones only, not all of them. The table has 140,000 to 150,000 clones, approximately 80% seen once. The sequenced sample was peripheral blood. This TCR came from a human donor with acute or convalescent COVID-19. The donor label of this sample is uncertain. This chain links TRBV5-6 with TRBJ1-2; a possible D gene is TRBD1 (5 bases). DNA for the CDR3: TGTGCCAGCAGCTTGGCTGGGCAGGCGGGGCACTATGGCTACACCTTC. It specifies CASSLAGQAGHYGYTF.